This T cell receptor (beta chain) emerged from a study of blood T cell repertoires in COVID-19. As for the study in general: The study drew acute and convalescent COVID-19 samples from the United States, Italy and Spain. The cDNA or gDNA used as material had been derived from T cells, B-cell-depleted T cells, or PBMCs.

Grouping used clinical history reported by participants in a survey and questionnaire. The CDR3 contains 13 residues. Germline values: CDR1 SNHLY, CDR2 FYNNEI. Trimming removed 3 bases from V and 2 bases from J, with 7 bases in between. Authors' data handling: Amplification of reference gene primers was used by the study to estimate nucleated cell counts. Some clones are missing from TCRdb's copy, which holds only in-frame ones; the method was immunoSEQ multiplex PCR. Clonal size and the V and J genes are those of that table, whereas D and trimming came from the DNA. The table has roughly 230,000 clones, around 82% seen once.

J is TRBJ2-5 and V is TRBV2; D perhaps matches TRBD1 (6 bases). The specimen sequenced was PBMCs or T cells enriched from blood (not recorded which). The receptor's source is a man between 50 and 59 years old who had recovered from COVID-19. Here the CDR3 DNA reads TGTGCCAGCAGTGATAGGGGGCAAGAGACCCAGTACTTC. Translating gives CASSDRGQETQYF.